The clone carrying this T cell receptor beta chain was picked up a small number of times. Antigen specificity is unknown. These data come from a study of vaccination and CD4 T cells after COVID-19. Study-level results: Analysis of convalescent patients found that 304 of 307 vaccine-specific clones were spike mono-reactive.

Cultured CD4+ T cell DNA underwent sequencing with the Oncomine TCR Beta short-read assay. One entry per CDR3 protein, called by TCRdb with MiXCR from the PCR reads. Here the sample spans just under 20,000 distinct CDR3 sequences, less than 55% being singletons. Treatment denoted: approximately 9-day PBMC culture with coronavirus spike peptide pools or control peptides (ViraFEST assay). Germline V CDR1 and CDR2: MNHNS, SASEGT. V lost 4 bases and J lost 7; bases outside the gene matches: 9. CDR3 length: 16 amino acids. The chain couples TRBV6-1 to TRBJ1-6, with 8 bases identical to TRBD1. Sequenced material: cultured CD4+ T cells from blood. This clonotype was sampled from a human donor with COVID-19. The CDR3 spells CASSGPRDRTNSPLHF. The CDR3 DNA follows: TGTGCCAGCAGTGGCCCCCGGGACAGGACCAATTCACCCCTCCACTTT.